These 13 T cell receptor beta chains originate from one sample sequenced in a study of shared clonotypes between healthy human individuals. Naive CD8 cells, CD45RO-negative and positively selected for CCR7, excluded terminally differentiated effector memory CD45RA+ cells. Method: immunoSEQ multiplex PCR; TCRdb's copy keeps in-frame clones and lacks some. The repertoire holds some 2.1 million clones, with about 95% as singletons. The sample comprised naive CD8+ T cells sorted from blood. Receptors originate from a man younger than 35 in good health.

The count of this clone is one. V is TRBV5-6 and J is TRBJ2-1; no definite D call. Germline CDR1 reads SGHDT; CDR2 reads YYEEEE. V dropped 0 bases and J dropped 8 bases, with 18 bases sitting between them. CDR3 length: 16 residues. CDR3 loop: CASSLDASYLVDEQFF. CDR3 DNA: TGTGCCAGCAGCTTGGATGCTTCCTACCTCGTGGATGAGCAGTTCTTC. Full variable domain (missing parts from reference TRBV5-6 and TRBJ2-1): DAGVTQSPTHLIKTRGQQVTLRCSPKSGHDTVSWYQQALGQGPQFIFQYYEEEERQRGNFPDRFSGHQFPNYSSELNVNALLLGDSALYLCASSLDASYLVDEQFFGPGTRLTVL.

This clone was recorded a few times. J is TRBJ1-6 and V is TRBV4-1, with 7 bases identical to TRBD1. V shed 0 bases, J shed 7 bases, and the junction held 3 bases outside the gene matches. CDR1 and CDR2 (germline): MGHRA, YSYEKL. The CDR3 contains 15 residues. The CDR3 region has the DNA TGCGCCAGCAGCCAAGATCAGGGGGTAAATTCACCCCTCCACTTT. Translating gives CASSQDQGVNSPLHF.

This CDR3 is CASSVRTGEDSGANVLTF. The CDR3 coding sequence is TGTGCCAGCAGCGTCCGGACAGGGGAGGATTCCGGGGCCAACGTCCTGACTTTC. This chain links TRBV9 with TRBJ2-6, with TRBD1 matching 9 bases. Trimming at V came to 2 bases and at J to 4 bases, leaving 10 bases not matched to a gene. The CDR3 has 18 residues. From germline, CDR1 is SGDLS and CDR2 YYNGEE.

This sequence joins TRBV5-1 and TRBJ2-1; the D is unclear. The CDR3 length is 16 residues. In germline, CDR1 is SGHRS, CDR2 YFSETQ. V dropped 3 bases and J dropped 0 bases, with 13 bases sitting between them. CDR3 region: CASSSLGATSYNEQFF. The CDR3 DNA is TGCGCCAGCAGCTCGCTAGGAGCGACCTCCTACAATGAGCAGTTCTTC.

CDR3 region: CASRGTLNTEAFF. CDR3 sequence (DNA): TGTGCCAGCAGGGGGACTCTGAACACTGAAGCTTTCTTT. The chain links TRBV2 to TRBJ1-1, with D perhaps matching TRBD1 (5 bases). The CDR3 covers 13 residues. Per germline, CDR1 SNHLY and CDR2 FYNNEI. With 6 bases removed from V and 0 bases from J, the gap between germline ends came to 8 bases.

The chain is built from TRBV6-1 and TRBJ2-7, with D possibly TRBD1 on 6 matching bases. Trimming stripped 3 bases from V and 3 bases from J, with 9 bases between. This CDR3 is 13 amino acids long. Germline values: CDR1 MNHNS, CDR2 SASEGT. The CDR3 region is CASSEGHFYEQYF. CDR3 DNA: TGTGCCAGCAGTGAGGGACACTTCTACGAGCAGTACTTC.

Here the CDR3 reads CASSEETSGYSYEQYF. CDR3 nucleotides: TGTGCCAGCAGTGAAGAAACTAGCGGTTACTCCTACGAGCAGTACTTC. V is TRBV2 and J is TRBJ2-7, with 8 positions matching TRBD2. J lost 0 bases, V lost 1 base, and 5 bases had no gene match. CDR1 and CDR2 from the germline V gene are SNHLY and FYNNEI. The CDR3 is made up of 16 amino acids.

This chain uses TRBV6-5 with TRBJ2-3, with TRBD2 matching 7 bases. The V segment lost 2 bases and the J segment 1 base; nucleotides outside the gene matches: 3. The CDR3 is 15 residues long. CDR1 and CDR2 (germline): MNHEY, SVGAGI. CDR3 loop: CASSYGGDRTDTQYF. The CDR3 DNA is TGTGCCAGCAGTTACGGGGGGGACCGCACAGATACGCAGTATTTT.

The rearrangement joins TRBV7-9 to TRBJ2-3; 11 bases fit TRBD1. Germline assignment: CDR1 SEHNR and CDR2 FQNEAQ (reference sequence). There are 15 residues in the CDR3. V was clipped by 4 bases and J by 5 bases; unmatched bases: 5. The CDR3 nucleotides read TGTGCCAGCAGCTCGGGACAGGGGGTGGTAGATACGCAGTATTTT. Protein sequence: CASSSGQGVVDTQYF.

This chain uses TRBV7-8 with TRBJ2-5; unclear D gene. This CDR3 has 13 amino acids. V gave up 4 bases and J gave up 2 bases, with 8 bases separating them. The germline V gene encodes CDR1 SGHVS and CDR2 FQNEAQ. This CDR3 reads CASSSTIQETQYF. The DNA of the CDR3 is TGTGCCAGCAGCTCAACAATTCAAGAGACCCAGTACTTC.

The V call is TRBV7-2, the J call TRBJ1-2; the D gene is possibly TRBD1 (5 bases). V was clipped by 0 bases and J by 3 bases, with 17 bases between them. This CDR3 has 17 amino acids. Germline V gene lookup returns CDR1 SGHTA and CDR2 FQGNSA. The CDR3: CASSLAPRERGDYGYTF. The CDR3 DNA sequence: TGTGCCAGCAGCTTAGCCCCTAGGGAGAGGGGTGACTATGGCTACACCTTC.

The chain has TRBV7-3 and TRBJ2-5, with D perhaps matching TRBD2 (7 bases). V lost 5 bases and J lost 5, with 18 bases in between. Germline loops: CDR1 SGHTA, CDR2 FQGTGA. The CDR3 length is 15 residues. The DNA for the CDR3 is TGTGCCAGCAGCCAACTCGGGGGGCCTGGGGAGACCCAGTACTTC. Its translation is CASSQLGGPGETQYF. Supplemented by reference TRBV7-3 and TRBJ2-5, the full variable domain reads GAGVSQTPSNKVTEKGKYVELRCDPISGHTALYWYRQSLGQGPEFLIYFQGTGAADDSGLPNDRFFAVRPEGSVSTLKIQRTERGDSAVYLCASSQLGGPGETQYFGPGTRLLVL.

The V call is TRBV10-1, the J call TRBJ2-1; a possible D gene is TRBD1 (5 bases). The V end was cut by 4 bases, the J end by 3 bases, with 7 bases between. Germline CDR1 WNHNN, CDR2 SYGVQD (reference sequence). The CDR3 is 13 amino acids. The CDR3 nucleotides are TGCGCCAGCAGTGGACAGAACTACAATGAGCAGTTCTTC. Translated: CASSGQNYNEQFF.